This T cell receptor (beta chain) was observed in a study of blood T cell repertoires in COVID-19. The V end lost 0 bases, the J end lost 3 bases, and 12 bases lay between the germline ends. The CDR3 runs 15 residues. The germline CDR1 and CDR2 sequences are MNHEY and SVGAGI. Sequenced by immunoSEQ multiplex PCR; TCRdb stores in-frame clones only, minus some. The sample has about 120,000 clones; 85% are singletons. This receptor was identified in a human donor in a cohort sampled during active COVID-19. The sample was peripheral blood. The chain employs TRBV6-5 and TRBJ2-7; weak D call: TRBD2 (7 bases). The CDR3 protein is CASSYSGGPGYEQYF. In DNA, the CDR3 is TGTGCCAGCAGTTACTCGGGGGGGCCTGGCTACGAGCAGTACTTC.